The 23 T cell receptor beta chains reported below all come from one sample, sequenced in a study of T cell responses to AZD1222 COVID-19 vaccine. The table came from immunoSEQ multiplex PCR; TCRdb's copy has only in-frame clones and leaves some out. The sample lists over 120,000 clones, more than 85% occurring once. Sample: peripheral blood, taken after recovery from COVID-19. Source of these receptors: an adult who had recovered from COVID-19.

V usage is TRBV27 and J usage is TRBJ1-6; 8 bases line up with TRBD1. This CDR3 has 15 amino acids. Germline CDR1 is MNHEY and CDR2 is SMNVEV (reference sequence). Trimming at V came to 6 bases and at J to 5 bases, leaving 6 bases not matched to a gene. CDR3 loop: CASRLDRGDNSPLHF. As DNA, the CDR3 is TGTGCCAGCAGGCTCGACAGGGGTGATAATTCACCCCTCCACTTT.

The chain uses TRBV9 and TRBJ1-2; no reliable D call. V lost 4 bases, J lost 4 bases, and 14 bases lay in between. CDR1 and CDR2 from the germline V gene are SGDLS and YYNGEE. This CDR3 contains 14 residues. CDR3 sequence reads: CASSSNRITYGYTF. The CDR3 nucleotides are TGTGCCAGCAGCTCCAACAGAATTACCTATGGCTACACCTTC. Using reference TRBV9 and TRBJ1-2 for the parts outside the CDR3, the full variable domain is DSGVTQTPKHLITATGQRVTLRCSPRSGDLSVYWYQQSLDQGLQFLIQYYNGEERAKGNILERFSAQQFPDLHSELNLSSLELGDSALYFCASSSNRITYGYTFGSGTRLTVV.

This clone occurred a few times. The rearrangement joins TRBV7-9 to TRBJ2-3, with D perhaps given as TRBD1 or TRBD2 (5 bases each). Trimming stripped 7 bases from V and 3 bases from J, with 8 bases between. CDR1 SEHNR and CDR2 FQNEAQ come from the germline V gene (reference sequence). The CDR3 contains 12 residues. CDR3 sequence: CASTWGTDTQYF. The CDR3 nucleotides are TGTGCCAGCACTTGGGGGACAGATACGCAGTATTTT.

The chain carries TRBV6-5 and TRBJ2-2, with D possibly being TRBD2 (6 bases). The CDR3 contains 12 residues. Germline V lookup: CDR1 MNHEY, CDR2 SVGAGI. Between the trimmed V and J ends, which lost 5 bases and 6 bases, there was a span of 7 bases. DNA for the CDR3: TGTGCCAGCAGTCCGGGGGCCGGGGAGCTGTTTTTT. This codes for CASSPGAGELFF.

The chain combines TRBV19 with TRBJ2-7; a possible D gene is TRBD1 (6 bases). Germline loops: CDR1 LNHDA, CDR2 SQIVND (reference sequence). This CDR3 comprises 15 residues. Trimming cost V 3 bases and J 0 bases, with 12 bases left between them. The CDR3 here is CASSIEAGVSYEQYF. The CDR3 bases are TGTGCCAGTAGTATTGAGGCAGGGGTCTCCTACGAGCAGTACTTC.

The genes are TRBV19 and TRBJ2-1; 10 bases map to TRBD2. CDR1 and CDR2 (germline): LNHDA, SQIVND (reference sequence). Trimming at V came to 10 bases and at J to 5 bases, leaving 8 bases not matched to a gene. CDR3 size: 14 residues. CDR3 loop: CATSSGSTNNEQFF. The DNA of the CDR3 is TGTGCCACCTCTAGCGGGAGTACCAACAATGAGCAGTTCTTC.

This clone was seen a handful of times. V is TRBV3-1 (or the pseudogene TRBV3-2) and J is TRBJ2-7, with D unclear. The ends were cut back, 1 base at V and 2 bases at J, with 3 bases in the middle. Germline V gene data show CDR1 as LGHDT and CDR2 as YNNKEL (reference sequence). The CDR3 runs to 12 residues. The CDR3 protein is CASSQATYEQYF. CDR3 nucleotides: TGTGCCAGCAGCCAAGCCACCTACGAGCAGTACTTC.

The CDR3 region is CASSLVGMRTQFF. DNA for the CDR3: TGTGCCAGCAGCTTAGTAGGCATGCGGACCCAGTTCTTC. This rearrangement joins TRBV11-2 to TRBJ2-1; D gene uncertain. The V gene lost 1 base and the J gene lost 13 bases, with 14 bases spanning the gap. This CDR3 is 13 amino acids long. The germline V gene encodes CDR1 SGHAT and CDR2 FQNNGV.

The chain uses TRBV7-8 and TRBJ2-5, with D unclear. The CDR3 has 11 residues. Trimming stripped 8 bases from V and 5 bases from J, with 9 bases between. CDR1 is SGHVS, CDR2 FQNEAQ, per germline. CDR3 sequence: CASGAGETQYF. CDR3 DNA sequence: TGTGCCAGCGGCGCCGGCGAGACCCAGTACTTC. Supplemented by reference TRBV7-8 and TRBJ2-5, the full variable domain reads GAGVSQSPRYKVAKRGQDVALRCDPISGHVSLFWYQQALGQGPEFLTYFQNEAQLDKSGLPSDRFFAERPEGSVSTLKIQRTQQEDSAVYLCASGAGETQYFGPGTRLLVL.

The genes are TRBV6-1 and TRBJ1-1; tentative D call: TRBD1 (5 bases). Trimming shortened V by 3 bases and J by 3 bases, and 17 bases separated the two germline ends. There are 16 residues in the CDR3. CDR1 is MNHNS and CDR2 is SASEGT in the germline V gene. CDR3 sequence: CASSEASGGVDTEAFF. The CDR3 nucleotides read TGTGCCAGCAGTGAGGCAAGTGGGGGGGTGGACACTGAAGCTTTCTTT.

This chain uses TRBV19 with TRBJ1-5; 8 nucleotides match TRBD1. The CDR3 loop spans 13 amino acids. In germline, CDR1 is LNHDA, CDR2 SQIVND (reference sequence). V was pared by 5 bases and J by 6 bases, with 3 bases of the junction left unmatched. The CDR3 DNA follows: TGTGCCAGTAGTGCACAGGGGGGTCAGCCCCAGCATTTT. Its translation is CASSAQGGQPQHF.

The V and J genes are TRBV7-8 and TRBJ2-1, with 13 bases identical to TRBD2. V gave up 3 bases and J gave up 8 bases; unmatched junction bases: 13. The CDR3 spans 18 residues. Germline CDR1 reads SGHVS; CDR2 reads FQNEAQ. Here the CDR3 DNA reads TGTGCCAGCAGCTTGAACCTGGTGGGACTAGCGGGGAGGGATGAGCAGTTCTTC. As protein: CASSLNLVGLAGRDEQFF.

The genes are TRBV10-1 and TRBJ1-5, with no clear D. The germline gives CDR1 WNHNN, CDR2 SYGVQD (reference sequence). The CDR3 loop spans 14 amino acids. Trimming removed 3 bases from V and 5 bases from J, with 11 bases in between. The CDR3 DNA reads TGCGCCAGCAGTGAATGGGTAGTGGATCAGCCCCAGCATTTT. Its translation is CASSEWVVDQPQHF.

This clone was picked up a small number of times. The CDR3 protein is CASSPRLGQGHQPQHF. In DNA form, the CDR3 reads TGTGCCAGTAGTCCGAGACTGGGACAGGGGCATCAGCCCCAGCATTTT. The chain joins TRBV19 to TRBJ1-5; 10 bases align to TRBD1. This CDR3 comprises 16 residues. CDR1 is LNHDA and CDR2 is SQIVND in the germline V gene (reference sequence). V was pared by 5 bases and J by 5 bases, with 9 bases of the junction left unmatched.

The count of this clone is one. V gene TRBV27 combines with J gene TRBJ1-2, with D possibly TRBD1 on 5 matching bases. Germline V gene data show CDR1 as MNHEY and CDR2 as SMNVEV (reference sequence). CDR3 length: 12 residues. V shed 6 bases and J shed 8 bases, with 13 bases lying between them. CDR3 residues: CASRGGAGGYTF. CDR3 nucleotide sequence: TGTGCCAGCAGGGGCGGGGCGGGGGGCTACACCTTC.

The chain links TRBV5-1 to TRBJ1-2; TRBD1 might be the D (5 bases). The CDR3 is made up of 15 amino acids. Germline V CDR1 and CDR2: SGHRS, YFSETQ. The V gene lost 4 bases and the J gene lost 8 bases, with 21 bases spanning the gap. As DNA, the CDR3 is TGCGCCAGCAGCCGAACCGGGACGGAACATTGGGGCTACACCTTC. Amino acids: CASSRTGTEHWGYTF.

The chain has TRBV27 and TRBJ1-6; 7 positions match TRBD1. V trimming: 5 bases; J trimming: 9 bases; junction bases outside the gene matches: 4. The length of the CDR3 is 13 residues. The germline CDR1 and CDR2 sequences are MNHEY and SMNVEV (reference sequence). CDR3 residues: CASSQGEVSPLHF. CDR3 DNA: TGTGCCAGCAGTCAGGGGGAGGTTTCACCCCTCCACTTT.

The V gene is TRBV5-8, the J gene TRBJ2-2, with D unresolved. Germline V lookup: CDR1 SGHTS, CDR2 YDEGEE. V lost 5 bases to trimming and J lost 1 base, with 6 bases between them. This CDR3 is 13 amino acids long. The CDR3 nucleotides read TGTGCCAGCAGAGTCCTGAACACCGGGGAGCTGTTTTTT. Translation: CASRVLNTGELFF.

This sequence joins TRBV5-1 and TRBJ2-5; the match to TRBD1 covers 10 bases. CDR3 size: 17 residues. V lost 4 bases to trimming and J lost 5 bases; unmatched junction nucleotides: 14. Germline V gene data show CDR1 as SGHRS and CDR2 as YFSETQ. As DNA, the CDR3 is TGCGCCAGCAGCCCCTTCCCCGGACAGGGGGGATACGAGACCCAGTACTTC. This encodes CASSPFPGQGGYETQYF.

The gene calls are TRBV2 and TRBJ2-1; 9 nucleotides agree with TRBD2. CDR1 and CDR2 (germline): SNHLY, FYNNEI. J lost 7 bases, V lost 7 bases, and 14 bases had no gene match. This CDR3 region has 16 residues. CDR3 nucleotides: TGTGCCAGCACCGATAGCGGGAGAGGCTTTTCGAATGAGCAGTTCTTC. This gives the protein CASTDSGRGFSNEQFF.

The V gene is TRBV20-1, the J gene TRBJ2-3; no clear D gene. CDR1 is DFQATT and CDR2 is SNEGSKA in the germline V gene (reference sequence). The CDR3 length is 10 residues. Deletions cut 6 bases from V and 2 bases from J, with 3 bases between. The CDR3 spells CSAFTDTQYF. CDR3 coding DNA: TGCAGTGCGTTCACAGATACGCAGTATTTT.

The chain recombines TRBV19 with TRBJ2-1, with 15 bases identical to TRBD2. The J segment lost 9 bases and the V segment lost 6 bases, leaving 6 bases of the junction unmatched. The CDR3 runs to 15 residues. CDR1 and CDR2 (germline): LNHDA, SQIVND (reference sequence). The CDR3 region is CASSPGLAGGGEQFF. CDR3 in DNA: TGTGCCAGTAGCCCGGGACTAGCGGGAGGCGGTGAGCAGTTCTTC.

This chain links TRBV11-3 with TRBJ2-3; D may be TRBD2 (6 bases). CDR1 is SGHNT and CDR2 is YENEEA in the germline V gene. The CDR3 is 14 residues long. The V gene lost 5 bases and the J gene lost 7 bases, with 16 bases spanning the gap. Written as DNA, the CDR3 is TGTGCCAGCAGCGAAACCCCCGGGAGAAATACGCAGTATTTT. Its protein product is CASSETPGRNTQYF.